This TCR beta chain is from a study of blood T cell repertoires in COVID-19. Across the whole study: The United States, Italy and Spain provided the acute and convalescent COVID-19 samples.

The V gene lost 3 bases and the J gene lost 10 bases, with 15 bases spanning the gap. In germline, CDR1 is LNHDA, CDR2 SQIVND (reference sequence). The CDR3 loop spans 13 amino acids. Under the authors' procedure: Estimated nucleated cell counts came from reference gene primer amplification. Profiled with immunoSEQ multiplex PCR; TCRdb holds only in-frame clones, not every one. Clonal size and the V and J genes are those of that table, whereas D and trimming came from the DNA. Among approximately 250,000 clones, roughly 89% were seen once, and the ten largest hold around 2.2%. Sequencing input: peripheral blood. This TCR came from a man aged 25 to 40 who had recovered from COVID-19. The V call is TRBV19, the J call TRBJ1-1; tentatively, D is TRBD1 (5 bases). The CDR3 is CASSIGGLVGAFF. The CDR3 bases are TGTGCCAGTAGTATTGGGGGGTTAGTGGGAGCTTTCTTT. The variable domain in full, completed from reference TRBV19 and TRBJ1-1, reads DGGITQSPKYLFRKEGQNVTLSCEQNLNHDAMYWYRQDPGQGLRLIYYSQIVNDFQKGDIAEGYSVSREKKESFPLTVTSAQKNPTAFYLCASSIGGLVGAFFGQGTRLTVV.